The 2 T cell receptor beta chains presented below share a single source sample, sequenced in a study of cytomegalovirus exposure and HLA in healthy donors. Primers: 60 Vbeta forward and 13 Jbeta reverse. Method: immunoSEQ multiplex PCR; TCRdb's copy keeps in-frame clones and lacks some. The table records more than 120,000 clones, 82% of them present only once. The sample taken for sequencing was PBMCs. The receptors come from a male donor in good health and CMV-seronegative.

The chain is built from TRBV18 and TRBJ1-5; D is unresolved. This CDR3 contains 13 residues. Germline CDR1 and CDR2: KGHSH and LQKENI. Trimming left V 5 bases short and J 5 bases short, with 10 bases between. CDR3: CASSYDLDQPQHF. The CDR3 DNA reads as TGTGCCAGCTCATACGACTTGGATCAGCCCCAGCATTTT.

This chain links TRBV30 with TRBJ2-3; 7 bases match TRBD2. The CDR3 is made up of 12 amino acids. The J segment lost 6 bases and the V segment lost 2 bases, leaving 2 bases of the junction unmatched. CDR1 GTSNPN and CDR2 SVGIG come from the germline V gene (reference sequence). This CDR3 reads CAWSPGRDTQYF. The DNA of the CDR3 is TGTGCCTGGAGTCCCGGGAGGGATACGCAGTATTTT.